This record concerns one T cell receptor beta chain sequence. This clone has only one observation. Its antigen is currently not known. The sample holds no much larger clone one base away, and base qualities are not on file. These data belong to a study of technical replicates of blood from several donors (TCRdb year 2017). The library was obtained by the immunoSEQ multiplex PCR assay. TCRdb stores this immuneACCESS table with in-frame sequences only. Part of the clones is absent; in the studies checked, under half of the shortfall reflects unresolved V genes, and no reason is known for the rest. The sample profile shows more than 75,000 clones; 80% to 90% of them were found once. The ten largest clones represent 4.8% of the sample. This receptor was taken from a human donor in good health. Some clones in this sample may be carry-over from other donors' samples. The source material was PBMCs.

The nucleotides are TGTGCCAGTAGTACTCTCTGGACAGGGGATAACACTGAAGCTTTCTTT. The encoded protein is CASSTLWTGDNTEAFF. The chain links TRBV19 with TRBJ1-1, with TRBD1 matching 9 junction bases. Trimmed from V: 4 bases; trimmed from J: 2 bases; junction bases lacking a gene match: 8. Reading the germline V gene (reference sequence) gives CDR1 LNHDA and CDR2 SQIVND. From its cysteine to its phenylalanine, the CDR3 spans 16 amino acids. This entry keeps only the CDR3 DNA: 48 bases, framed from base 1.